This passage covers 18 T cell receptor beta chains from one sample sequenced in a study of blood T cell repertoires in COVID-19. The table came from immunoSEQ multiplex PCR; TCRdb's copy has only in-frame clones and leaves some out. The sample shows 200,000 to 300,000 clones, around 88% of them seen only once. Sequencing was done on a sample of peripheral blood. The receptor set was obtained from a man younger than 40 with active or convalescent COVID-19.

The CDR3 region is CASSLVGTSGGYNEQFF. The CDR3, as DNA: TGTGCCAGCAGCTTAGTAGGCACTAGCGGGGGATACAATGAGCAGTTCTTC. The chain recombines TRBV7-8 with TRBJ2-1, with 11 bases identical to TRBD2. CDR1 is SGHVS and CDR2 is FQNEAQ in the germline V gene. Unmatched junction bases numbered 6, after V lost 1 base and J lost 4 bases. The CDR3 sequence is 17 residues long.

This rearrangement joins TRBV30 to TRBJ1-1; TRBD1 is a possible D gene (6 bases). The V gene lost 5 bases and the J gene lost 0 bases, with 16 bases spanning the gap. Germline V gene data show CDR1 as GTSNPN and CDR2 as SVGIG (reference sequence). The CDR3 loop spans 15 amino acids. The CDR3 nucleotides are TGTGCCTGGGCCCCCCTAGGGGACATGAACACTGAAGCTTTCTTT. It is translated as CAWAPLGDMNTEAFF.

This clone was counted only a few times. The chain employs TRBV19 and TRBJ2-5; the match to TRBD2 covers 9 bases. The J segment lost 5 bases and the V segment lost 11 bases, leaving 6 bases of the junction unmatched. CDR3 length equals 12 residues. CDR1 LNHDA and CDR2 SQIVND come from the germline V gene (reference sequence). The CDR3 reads CASSGGMETQYF. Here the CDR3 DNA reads TGTGCCTCAAGCGGGGGGATGGAGACCCAGTACTTC.

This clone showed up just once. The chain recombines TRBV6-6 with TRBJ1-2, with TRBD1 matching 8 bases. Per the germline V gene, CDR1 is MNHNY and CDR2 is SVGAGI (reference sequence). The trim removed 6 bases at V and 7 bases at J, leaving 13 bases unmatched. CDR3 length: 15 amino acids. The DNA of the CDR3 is TGTGCCAGCAGCCATCAGACAGGGGCGTCTCTTGGCTACACCTTC. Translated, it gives CASSHQTGASLGYTF.

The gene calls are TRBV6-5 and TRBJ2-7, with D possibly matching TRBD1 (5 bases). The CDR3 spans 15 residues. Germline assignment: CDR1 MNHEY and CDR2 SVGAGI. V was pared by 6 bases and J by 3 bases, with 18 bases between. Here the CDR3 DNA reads TGTGCCAGCAGCCCAGGGTTTTCCAAACACTACGAGCAGTACTTC. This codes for CASSPGFSKHYEQYF.

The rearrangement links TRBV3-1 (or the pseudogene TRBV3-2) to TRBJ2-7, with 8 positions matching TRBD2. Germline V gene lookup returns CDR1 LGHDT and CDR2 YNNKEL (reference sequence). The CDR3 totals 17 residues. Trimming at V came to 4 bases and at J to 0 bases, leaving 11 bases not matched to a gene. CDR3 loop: CASSPQPGLGASYEQYF. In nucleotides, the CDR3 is TGTGCCAGCAGCCCCCAACCGGGACTAGGAGCCTCCTACGAGCAGTACTTC.

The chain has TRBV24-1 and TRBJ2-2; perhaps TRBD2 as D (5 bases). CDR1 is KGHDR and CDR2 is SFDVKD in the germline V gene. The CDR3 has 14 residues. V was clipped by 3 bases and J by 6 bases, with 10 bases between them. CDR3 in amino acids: CATSDQTSPGELFF. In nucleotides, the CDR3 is TGTGCCACCAGTGATCAAACTAGTCCCGGGGAGCTGTTTTTT.

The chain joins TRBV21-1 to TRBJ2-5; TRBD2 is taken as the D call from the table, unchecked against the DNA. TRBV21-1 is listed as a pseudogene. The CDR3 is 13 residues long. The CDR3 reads CASSKVEGRTQYF. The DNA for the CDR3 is TGTGCCAGCAGCAAAGTGGAGGGGAGAACCCAGTACTTC.

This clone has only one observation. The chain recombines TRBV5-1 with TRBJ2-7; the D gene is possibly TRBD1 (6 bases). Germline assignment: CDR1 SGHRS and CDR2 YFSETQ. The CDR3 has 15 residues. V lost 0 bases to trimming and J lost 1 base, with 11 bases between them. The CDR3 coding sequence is TGCGCCAGCAGCTTGGTTTCAGGGGATTCCTACGAGCAGTACTTC. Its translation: CASSLVSGDSYEQYF.

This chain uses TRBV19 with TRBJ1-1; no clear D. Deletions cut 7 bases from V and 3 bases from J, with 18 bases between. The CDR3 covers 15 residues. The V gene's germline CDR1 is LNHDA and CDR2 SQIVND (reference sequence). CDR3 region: CASIKPGSGDTEAFF. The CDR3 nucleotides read TGTGCCAGTATCAAACCGGGAAGCGGGGACACTGAAGCTTTCTTT.

The CDR3 DNA reads as TGCAGCATTATGACCGGGAGCGACACTGAAGCTTTCTTT. This codes for CSIMTGSDTEAFF. The V gene is TRBV29-1, the J gene TRBJ1-1, with unresolved D. The CDR3 has 13 amino acids. Between the trimmed V and J ends, which lost 8 bases and 3 bases, there was a span of 16 bases. Germline CDR1 reads SQVTM; CDR2 reads ANQGSEA.

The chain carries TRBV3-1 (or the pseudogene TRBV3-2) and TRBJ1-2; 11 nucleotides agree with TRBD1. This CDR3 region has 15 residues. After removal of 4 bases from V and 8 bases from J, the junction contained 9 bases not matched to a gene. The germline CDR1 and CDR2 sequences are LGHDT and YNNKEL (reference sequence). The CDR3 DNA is TGTGCCAGCAGCCCCGGGACAGGGGGAGTGGGAGGCTACACCTTC. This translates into CASSPGTGGVGGYTF.

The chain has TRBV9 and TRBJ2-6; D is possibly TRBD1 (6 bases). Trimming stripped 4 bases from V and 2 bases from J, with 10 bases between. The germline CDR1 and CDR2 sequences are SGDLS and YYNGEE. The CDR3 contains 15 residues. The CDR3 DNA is TGTGCCAGCAGCCGAGAGGGGGCTGGGGCCAACGTCCTGACTTTC. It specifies CASSREGAGANVLTF.

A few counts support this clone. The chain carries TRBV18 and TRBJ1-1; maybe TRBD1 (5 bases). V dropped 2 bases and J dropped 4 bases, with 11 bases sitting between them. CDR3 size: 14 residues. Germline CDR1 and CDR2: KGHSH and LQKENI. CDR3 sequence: CASSPDSGGTEAFF. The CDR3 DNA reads TGTGCCAGCTCACCAGACTCCGGGGGCACTGAAGCTTTCTTT.

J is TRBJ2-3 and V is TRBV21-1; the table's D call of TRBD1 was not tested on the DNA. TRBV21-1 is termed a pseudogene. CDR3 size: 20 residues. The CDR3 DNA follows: TGTGCCAGCAGCAAAGTGGGCTCGGACGGACAGATGAGGTACACAGATACGCAGTATTTT. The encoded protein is CASSKVGSDGQMRYTDTQYF.

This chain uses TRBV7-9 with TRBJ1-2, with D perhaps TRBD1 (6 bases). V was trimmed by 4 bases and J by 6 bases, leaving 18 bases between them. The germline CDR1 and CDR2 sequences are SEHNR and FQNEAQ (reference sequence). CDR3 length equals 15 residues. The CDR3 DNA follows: TGTGCCAGCAGCTCCCTTAGGACAGACAATAATGGCTACACCTTC. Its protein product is CASSSLRTDNNGYTF.

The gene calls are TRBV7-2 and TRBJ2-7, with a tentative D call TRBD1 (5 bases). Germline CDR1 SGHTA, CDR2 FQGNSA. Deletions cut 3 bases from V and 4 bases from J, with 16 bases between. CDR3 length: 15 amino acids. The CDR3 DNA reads TGTGCCAGCAGCTTTGCCCCCCAGGGTGGGTACGAGCAGTACTTC. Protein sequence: CASSFAPQGGYEQYF.

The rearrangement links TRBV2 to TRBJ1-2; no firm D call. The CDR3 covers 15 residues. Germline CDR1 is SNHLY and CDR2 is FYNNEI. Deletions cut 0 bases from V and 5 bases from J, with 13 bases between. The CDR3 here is CASSEALITGYGYTF. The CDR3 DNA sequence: TGTGCCAGCAGTGAAGCGCTAATCACCGGGTATGGCTACACCTTC.